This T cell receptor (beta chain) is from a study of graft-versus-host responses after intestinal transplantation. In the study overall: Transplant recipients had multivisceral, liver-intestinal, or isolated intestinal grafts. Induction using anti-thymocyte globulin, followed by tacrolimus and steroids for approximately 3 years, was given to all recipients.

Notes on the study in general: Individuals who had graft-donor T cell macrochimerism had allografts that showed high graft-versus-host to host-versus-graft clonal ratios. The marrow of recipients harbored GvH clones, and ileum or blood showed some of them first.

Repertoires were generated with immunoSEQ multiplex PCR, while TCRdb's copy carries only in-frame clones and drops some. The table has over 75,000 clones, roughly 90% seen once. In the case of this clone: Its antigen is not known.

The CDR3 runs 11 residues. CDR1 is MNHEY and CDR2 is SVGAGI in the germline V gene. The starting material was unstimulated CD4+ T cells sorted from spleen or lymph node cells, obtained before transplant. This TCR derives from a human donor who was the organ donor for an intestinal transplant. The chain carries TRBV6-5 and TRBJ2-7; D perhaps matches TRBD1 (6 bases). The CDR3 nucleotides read TGTGCGGCCTCACAGGGCTGGGAGCAGTACTTC. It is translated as CAASQGWEQYF.